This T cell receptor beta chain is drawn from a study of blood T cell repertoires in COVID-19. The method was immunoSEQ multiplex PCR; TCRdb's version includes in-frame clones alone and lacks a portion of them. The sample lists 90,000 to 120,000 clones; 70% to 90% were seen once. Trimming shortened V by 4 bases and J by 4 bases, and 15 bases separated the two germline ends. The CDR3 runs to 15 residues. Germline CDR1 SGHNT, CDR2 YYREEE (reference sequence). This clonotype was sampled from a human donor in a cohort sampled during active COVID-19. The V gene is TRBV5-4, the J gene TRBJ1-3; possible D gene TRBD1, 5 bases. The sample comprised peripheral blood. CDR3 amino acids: CASSRQGLAGNTIYF. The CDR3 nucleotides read TGTGCCAGCAGCCGTCAGGGTCTCGCGGGAAACACCATATATTTT.